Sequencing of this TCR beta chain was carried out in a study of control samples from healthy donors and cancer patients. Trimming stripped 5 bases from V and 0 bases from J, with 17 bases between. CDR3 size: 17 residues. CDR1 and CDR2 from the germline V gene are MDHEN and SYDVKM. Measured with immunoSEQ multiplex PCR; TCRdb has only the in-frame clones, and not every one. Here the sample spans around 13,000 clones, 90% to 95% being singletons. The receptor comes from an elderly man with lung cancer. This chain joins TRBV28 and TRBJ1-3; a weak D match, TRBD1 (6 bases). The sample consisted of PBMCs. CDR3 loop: CASSKQRQALSGNTIYF. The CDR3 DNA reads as TGTGCCAGCAGTAAGCAGCGACAGGCACTCTCTGGAAACACCATATATTTT.